Sequencing of this TCR beta chain was carried out in a study of blood T cell repertoires in COVID-19. As for the study in general: T cells, B-cell-depleted T cells, or PBMCs provided the cDNA or gDNA that served as material.

TCRdb's table, derived via immunoSEQ multiplex PCR, lists solely in-frame clones and lacks some. The sample lists approximately 300,000 clones, around 89% seen once, with under 1.1% in the top ten. This CDR3 is 14 amino acids long. V lost 5 bases and J 0 bases, leaving 11 bases between the germline ends. Germline V CDR1 and CDR2: SGHNT, YYREEE (reference sequence). The material sequenced was peripheral blood. The sequence came from a woman between 40 and 55 years old with COVID-19, enrolled during active disease. The chain links TRBV5-4 to TRBJ1-2, with a tentative D call TRBD1 (5 bases). This chain's CDR3 is CASSSGQTNYGYTF. Written as DNA, the CDR3 is TGTGCCAGCAGTTCAGGGCAGACTAACTATGGCTACACCTTC.